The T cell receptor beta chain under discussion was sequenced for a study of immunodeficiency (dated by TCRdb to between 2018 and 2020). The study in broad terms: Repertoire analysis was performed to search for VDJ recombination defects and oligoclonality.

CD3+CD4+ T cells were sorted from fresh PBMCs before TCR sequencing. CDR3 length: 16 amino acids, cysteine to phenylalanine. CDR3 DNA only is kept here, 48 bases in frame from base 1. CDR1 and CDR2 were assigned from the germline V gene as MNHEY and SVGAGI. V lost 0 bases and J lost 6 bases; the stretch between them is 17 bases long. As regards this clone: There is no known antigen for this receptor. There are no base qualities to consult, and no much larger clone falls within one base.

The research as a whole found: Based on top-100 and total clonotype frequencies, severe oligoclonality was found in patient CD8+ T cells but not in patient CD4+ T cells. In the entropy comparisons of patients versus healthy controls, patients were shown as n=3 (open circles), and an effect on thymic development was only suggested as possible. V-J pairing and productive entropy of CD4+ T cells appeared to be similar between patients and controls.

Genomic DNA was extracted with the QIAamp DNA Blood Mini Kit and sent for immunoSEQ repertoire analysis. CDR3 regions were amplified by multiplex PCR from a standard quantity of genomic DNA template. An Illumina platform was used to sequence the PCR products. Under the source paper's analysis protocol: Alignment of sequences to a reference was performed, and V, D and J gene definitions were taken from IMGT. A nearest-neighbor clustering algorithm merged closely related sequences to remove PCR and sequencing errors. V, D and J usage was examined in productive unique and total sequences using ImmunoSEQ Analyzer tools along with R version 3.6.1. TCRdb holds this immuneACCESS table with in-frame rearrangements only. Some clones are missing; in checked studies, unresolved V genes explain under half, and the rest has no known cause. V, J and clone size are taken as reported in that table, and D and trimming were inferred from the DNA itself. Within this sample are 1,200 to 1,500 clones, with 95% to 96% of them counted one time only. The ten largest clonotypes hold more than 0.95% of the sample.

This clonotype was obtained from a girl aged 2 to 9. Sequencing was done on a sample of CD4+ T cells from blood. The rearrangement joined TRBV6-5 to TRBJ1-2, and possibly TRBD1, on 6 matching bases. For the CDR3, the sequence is CASSYSPSRDINGYTF. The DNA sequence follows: TGTGCCAGCAGTTACTCACCCTCCCGGGACATCAATGGCTACACCTTC.